This T cell receptor beta chain appears in the sequencing data of a study of a mutant IDH1 vaccine in newly diagnosed glioma. Study-wide background: At weeks 1, 3, 5, 7, 11, 15, 19 and 23, patients received a vaccination, eight in all.

The germline V gene encodes CDR1 SGHRS and CDR2 YFSETQ. The CDR3 totals 15 residues. Trimming took 2 bases from V and 2 from J; bases not matched to a gene: 3. TCRdb's table, derived via immunoSEQ multiplex PCR, lists solely in-frame clones and lacks some. The sample records 50,000 to 75,000 clones, under 90% being singletons. As for time point: week 11, during vaccination. One vaccine dose held 300 ug of mutant IDH1 20-mer peptide and came with topical imiquimod. Turning to this clone: Its cognate antigen is unknown.

V usage is TRBV5-1 and J usage is TRBJ2-2, with 7 bases matching TRBD2. The sample was PBMCs, taken from a glioma patient whose treatment included an IDH1 peptide vaccine. This TCR was sampled from a man in his fifties or sixties with glioma. CDR3 DNA: TGCGCCAGCAGCTTTTCTAGCGGTAACACCGGGGAGCTGTTTTTT. Translated: CASSFSSGNTGELFF.